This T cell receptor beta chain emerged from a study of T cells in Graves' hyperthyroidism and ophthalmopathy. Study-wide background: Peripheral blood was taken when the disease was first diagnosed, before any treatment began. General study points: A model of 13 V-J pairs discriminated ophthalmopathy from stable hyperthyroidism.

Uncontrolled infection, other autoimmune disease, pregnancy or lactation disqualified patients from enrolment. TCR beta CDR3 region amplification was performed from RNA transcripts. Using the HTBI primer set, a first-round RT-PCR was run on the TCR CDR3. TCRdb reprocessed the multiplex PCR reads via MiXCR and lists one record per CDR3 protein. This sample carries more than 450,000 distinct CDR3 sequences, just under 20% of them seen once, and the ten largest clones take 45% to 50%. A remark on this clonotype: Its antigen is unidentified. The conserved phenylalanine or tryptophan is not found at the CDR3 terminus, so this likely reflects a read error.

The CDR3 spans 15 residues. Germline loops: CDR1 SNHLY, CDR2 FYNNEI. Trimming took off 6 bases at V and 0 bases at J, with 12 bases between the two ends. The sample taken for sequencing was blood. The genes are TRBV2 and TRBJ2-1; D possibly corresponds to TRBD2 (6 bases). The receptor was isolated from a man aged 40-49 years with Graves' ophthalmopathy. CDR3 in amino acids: CASRGDWSSYNEQFL. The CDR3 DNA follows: TGTGCCAGCAGGGGGGACTGGAGCTCCTACAATGAGCAGTTCCTC.